The TCR beta chain under discussion was sequenced for a study of cytomegalovirus exposure and HLA in healthy donors. The study's findings and limits: Researchers had no immune exposure information except CMV serostatus available. Listed as cytomegalovirus-associated were 150 to 200 TCR beta chains.

Primers: 60 Vbeta forward and 13 Jbeta reverse. Profiled with immunoSEQ multiplex PCR; TCRdb holds only in-frame clones, not every one. Of about 210,000 clones in the sample, 75% to 85% were seen once. Trimming stripped 2 bases from V and 6 bases from J, with 8 bases between. The CDR3 totals 14 residues. From germline, CDR1 is SGHAT and CDR2 FQNNGV. Notes on this clone: Its antigen is not known.

This receptor was obtained from a woman aged 25 to 39 in good health and CMV-seropositive. Sequencing input: PBMCs. This sequence joins TRBV11-2 and TRBJ1-6; D gene uncertain. The CDR3 region is CASSLTDGNSPLHF. The CDR3 nucleotides read TGTGCCAGCAGCTTAACAGACGGTAATTCACCCCTCCACTTT. Full variable domain (remainder filled in from reference TRBV11-2 and TRBJ1-6): EAGVAQSPRYKIIEKRQSVAFWCNPISGHATLYWYQQILGQGPKLLIQFQNNGVVDDSQLPKDRFSAERLKGVDSTLKIQPAKLEDSAVYLCASSLTDGNSPLHFGNGTRLTVT.